This T cell receptor (beta chain) was found in a study of blood T cell repertoires in COVID-19. Whole-study context: COVID-19 samples, acute and convalescent, were from the United States, Italy and Spain. The cDNA or gDNA used as material had been derived from T cells, B-cell-depleted T cells, or PBMCs.

This clone has only one observation. Germline CDR1 and CDR2: MDHEN and SYDVKM. The CDR3 length is 15 residues. Trimming at V came to 8 bases and at J to 4 bases, leaving 12 bases not matched to a gene. Per the authors' pipeline: Reference gene primer amplification gave estimated nucleated cell counts. Clones were sequenced by immunoSEQ multiplex PCR, and TCRdb holds only the in-frame ones, with some missing. The D gene and trimming were derived from the DNA, and the V and J assignments and clone size from that table. The sample yields 150,000 to 200,000 clones, roughly 90% seen once. The sequencing input was peripheral blood. The TCR comes from a middle-aged man with acute or convalescent COVID-19. The chain carries TRBV28 and TRBJ2-7; 9 nucleotides align to TRBD1. The CDR3 DNA follows: TGTGCCAGCGGTTCCCGGGACAGGGTGGGTTACGAGCAGTACTTC. As protein: CASGSRDRVGYEQYF.